These T cell receptor beta chains were read from a single sample in a study of shared clonotypes between healthy human individuals. This table comes from immunoSEQ multiplex PCR, and its TCRdb copy is limited to in-frame clones, with some not included. The repertoire has roughly 490,000 clones, about 82% of them found once; the top ten carry 10% to 15%. The sample was PBMCs. All receptors derive from a woman in her thirties or forties in good health. Some clones in this sample may be carry-over from other donors' samples. The CDR3 runs from the conserved cysteine through the conserved F or W. The D gene is left open where the match is weak. Size values are once, few and many counts, or a class for expanded clones, and some rows have none.

clone size,J gene,D gene,V gene,CDR3 protein,CDR3 DNA
.,TRBJ2-7,TRBD2,TRBV7-9,CASSPRTSPYEQYF,TGTGCCAGCAGCCCAAGGACTAGCCCCTACGAGCAGTACTTC
.,TRBJ1-1,TRBD1,TRBV27,CASSWGQGLNTEAFF,TGTGCCAGCAGTTGGGGACAGGGACTGAACACTGAAGCTTTCTTT
.,TRBJ1-1,.,TRBV6-5,CASSYLGLNTEAFF,TGTGCCAGCAGTTATTTGGGCCTGAACACTGAAGCTTTCTTT
.,TRBJ1-2,.,TRBV20-1,CSAKDNEGYTF,TGCAGTGCCAAGGACAATGAAGGCTACACCTTC
.,TRBJ2-1,.,TRBV9,CASSVGAGSRGNEQFF,TGTGCCAGCAGCGTAGGTGCCGGGAGCAGGGGCAATGAGCAGTTCTTC
once,TRBJ2-2,TRBD2,TRBV7-3,CASSPGLAGGLGELFF,TGTGCCAGCAGCCCGGGACTAGCGGGAGGTCTCGGGGAGCTGTTTTTT
.,TRBJ1-1,TRBD1,TRBV6-6,CASSYDRGRTEAFF,TGTGCCAGCAGTTATGACAGGGGGCGAACTGAAGCTTTCTTT
once,TRBJ2-7,TRBD1,TRBV27,CASKRTGVTYEQYF,TGTGCCAGCAAACGGACAGGGGTGACCTACGAGCAGTACTTC
.,TRBJ2-7,.,TRBV13,CASSGGLLGGGSTVHEQYF,TGTGCCAGCAGCGGGGGACTCTTAGGGGGCGGTTCGACGGTCCACGAGCAGTACTTC
.,TRBJ2-7,TRBD1,TRBV18,CASSPLDRDLGYEQYF,TGTGCCAGCTCACCTCTAGACAGGGATTTAGGGTACGAGCAGTACTTC
.,TRBJ1-4,TRBD1,TRBV6-5,CASSTTGTGSEKLFF,TGTGCCAGCAGTACCACCGGGACAGGGAGTGAAAAACTGTTTTTT
once,TRBJ2-3,TRBD2,TRBV11-2,CASSPRASGRGTDTQYF,TGTGCCAGCAGCCCCCGGGCTAGCGGGAGAGGGACAGATACGCAGTATTTT
.,TRBJ1-5,TRBD1,TRBV6-4,CASSDRGDRMTNSNQPQHF,TGTGCCAGCAGTGACAGGGGGGACAGGATGACAAATAGCAATCAGCCCCAGCATTTT
.,TRBJ2-2,TRBD1,TRBV15,CATSRDLGTVGTGELFF,TGTGCCACCAGCAGAGATCTGGGGACAGTGGGGACCGGGGAGCTGTTTTTT
.,TRBJ2-3,.,TRBV4-2,CASSQQTLSTDTQYF,TGTGCCAGCAGCCAACAGACACTTAGCACAGATACGCAGTATTTT
.,TRBJ2-1,.,TRBV15,CATSRGASRMNEQFF,TGTGCCACCAGCAGAGGGGCTAGCAGGATGAATGAGCAGTTCTTC
.,TRBJ1-1,TRBD1,TRBV11-2,CASSFPGQGRTFF,TGTGCCAGCAGCTTCCCCGGACAGGGGAGGACTTTCTTT
.,TRBJ2-2,.,TRBV9,CASSETPGGELFF,TGTGCCAGCAGCGAGACCCCCGGGGGGGAGCTGTTTTTT
.,TRBJ2-1,TRBD2,TRBV7-9,CASRTSGPYGEQFF,TGTGCCAGCAGGACTAGCGGTCCCTACGGTGAGCAGTTCTTC
.,TRBJ2-5,.,TRBV2,CASSGLAYQETQYF,TGTGCCAGCAGTGGACTGGCTTACCAAGAGACCCAGTACTTC
once,TRBJ2-2,.,TRBV6-1,CASSEAPWGGELFF,TGTGCCAGCAGTGAAGCGCCTTGGGGCGGGGAGCTGTTTTTT
.,TRBJ2-7,.,TRBV5-1,CASSSDGSSYEQYF,TGCGCCAGCAGCTCGGACGGAAGCTCCTACGAGCAGTACTTC
.,TRBJ2-7,TRBD2,TRBV19,CASNNAGALGEQYF,TGTGCCAGCAACAATGCGGGAGCCTTAGGCGAGCAGTACTTC
.,TRBJ1-2,.,TRBV11-2,CASSFGQPNGYTF,TGTGCCAGCAGCTTCGGGCAGCCCAATGGCTACACCTTC
.,TRBJ1-1,.,TRBV7-9,CASSARGRPSGTEAFF,TGTGCCAGCAGCGCGAGGGGCAGACCCTCGGGCACTGAAGCTTTCTTT
.,TRBJ2-2,.,TRBV19,CASSILNTGELFF,TGTGCCAGTAGCATTCTTAACACCGGGGAGCTGTTTTTT
.,TRBJ1-3,TRBD1,TRBV5-3,CARSILDRVAGNTIYF,TGTGCCAGAAGCATACTAGACAGGGTAGCAGGAAACACCATATATTTT
few,TRBJ1-1,.,TRBV2,CASSGDGRGTEAFF,TGTGCCAGCAGTGGAGACGGGAGGGGTACTGAAGCTTTCTTT
.,TRBJ2-2,.,TRBV28,CASSLTRSGELFF,TGTGCCAGCAGTTTGACCCGGTCCGGGGAGCTGTTTTTT
once,TRBJ2-7,.,TRBV5-4,CASSLGGAGQEQYF,TGTGCCAGCAGCCTAGGAGGGGCAGGGCAAGAGCAGTACTTC
.,TRBJ2-3,.,TRBV18,CASSQGGSTDTQYF,TGTGCCAGCTCACAGGGGGGAAGCACAGATACGCAGTATTTT
.,TRBJ2-7,.,TRBV11-2,CASSFSTYEQYF,TGTGCCAGCAGCTTTAGTACCTACGAGCAGTACTTC
.,TRBJ2-6,.,TRBV27,CASFRTDISGANVLTF,TGTGCCAGTTTCCGGACGGACATCTCTGGGGCCAACGTCCTGACTTTC
.,TRBJ2-3,TRBD1,TRBV28,CASSKRQGSGTDTQYF,TGTGCCAGCAGCAAACGACAGGGCTCTGGCACAGATACGCAGTATTTT
once,TRBJ1-1,.,TRBV6-4,CASSGMTGGEAFF,TGTGCCAGCAGTGGAATGACCGGCGGTGAAGCTTTCTTT
few,TRBJ1-1,.,TRBV7-9,CASTSGGVGNTEAFF,TGTGCCAGCACCTCGGGTGGGGTGGGGAACACTGAAGCTTTCTTT
.,TRBJ2-5,TRBD1,TRBV27,CASSLKFRGQGETQYF,TGTGCCAGCAGTTTAAAGTTCCGTGGACAGGGAGAGACCCAGTACTTC
.,TRBJ2-3,.,TRBV19,CASMAMGRSDTQYF,TGTGCCAGTATGGCGATGGGACGCTCAGATACGCAGTATTTT
.,TRBJ2-5,TRBD1,TRBV5-1,CASLGQGGYETQYF,TGCGCCAGCCTCGGACAGGGTGGATACGAGACCCAGTACTTC
.,TRBJ1-1,.,TRBV19,CASSIFGGNTEAFF,TGTGCCAGTAGTATATTTGGGGGGAACACTGAAGCTTTCTTT
.,TRBJ1-1,.,TRBV7-2,CASSLASRLNTEAFF,TGTGCCAGCAGCTTAGCGTCCAGACTGAACACTGAAGCTTTCTTT
.,TRBJ2-3,.,TRBV4-1,CASSQGDFTDTQYF,TGCGCCAGCAGCCAAGGGGACTTCACAGATACGCAGTATTTT